These 30 T cell receptor beta chains originate from one sample sequenced in a study of neurological immune-mediated disorders. Time point noted: longitudinal time-point 1 (baseline). TCRdb recomputed calls from the 5' RACE reads with MiXCR, one row per CDR3 protein. The table has tens of thousands of distinct CDR3 sequences, approximately 14% seen once. Sequencing used PBMCs. Receptors were obtained from a female donor with HTLV-1-associated myelopathy (HAM/TSP).

This CDR3 is CSARWGQVGNSGANVLTF. CDR3 DNA: TGCAGTGCTAGGTGGGGACAGGTGGGGAACTCTGGGGCCAACGTCCTGACTTTC. The chain carries TRBV20-1 and TRBJ2-6; TRBD1 matches 8 bases. Unmatched junction bases numbered 10, after V lost 3 bases and J lost 0 bases. The CDR3 has 18 amino acids. CDR1 and CDR2 (germline): DFQATT, SNEGSKA (reference sequence).

This clonotype occurred many times. V and J are TRBV5-8 and TRBJ1-5, with no clear D. V was clipped by 0 bases and J by 6 bases, with 16 bases between them. CDR3 length equals 16 residues. Germline V gives CDR1 SGHTS, CDR2 YDEGEE. The CDR3 here is CASSLVGSTAAQPQHF. The CDR3 coding sequence is TGTGCCAGCAGCTTGGTTGGCTCCACGGCGGCTCAGCCCCAGCATTTT.

This clonotype was found many times. This CDR3 reads CSANKGSSYNEQFF. The DNA for the CDR3 is TGCAGTGCTAATAAAGGGAGCTCCTACAATGAGCAGTTCTTC. The chain employs TRBV20-1 and TRBJ2-1; D is possibly TRBD2 (5 bases). Trimming left V 4 bases short and J 0 bases short, with 10 bases between. Germline V gene sequence: CDR1 DFQATT, CDR2 SNEGSKA (reference sequence). The CDR3 has 14 amino acids.

This clonotype was detected many times. The rearrangement links TRBV9 to TRBJ2-2, with 8 bases identical to TRBD2. The germline V gene has CDR1 SGDLS and CDR2 YYNGEE. There are 16 residues in the CDR3. The J segment lost 6 bases and the V segment lost 2 bases, leaving 9 bases of the junction unmatched. The CDR3, as DNA: TGTGCCAGCAGCGTCGTTGCGGGGGGCGCCGCCGGGGAGCTGTTTTTT. Translation gives CASSVVAGGAAGELFF.

The chain has TRBV20-1 and TRBJ2-3; D possibly uses TRBD1 or TRBD2 (5 bases each). Looked up from germline, CDR1 is DFQATT and CDR2 is SNEGSKA (reference sequence). The CDR3 spans 15 residues. V was cut by 2 bases and J by 2 bases, with 14 bases left in between. CDR3 sequence (DNA): TGCAGTGCTAGATGGGGGTGGGCCAACACAGATACGCAGTATTTT. Residues: CSARWGWANTDTQYF.

This clonotype has ten or more counts. The gene calls are TRBV25-1 and TRBJ2-4; the D gene is possibly TRBD2 (7 bases). CDR3 size: 14 residues. Germline assignment: CDR1 MGHDK and CDR2 SYGVNS. Deletions cut 1 base from V and 8 bases from J, with 12 bases between. DNA for the CDR3: TGTGCCAGCAGTGAATCTATAGGGGGGGACATTCAGTACTTC. Translating gives CASSESIGGDIQYF.

This clonotype has at least ten counts. The chain is built from TRBV3-1 and TRBJ2-7; D is undetermined. The length of the CDR3 is 12 residues. V lost 1 base to trimming and J lost 6 bases, with 7 bases between them. Germline loops: CDR1 LGHDT, CDR2 YNNKEL (reference sequence). The CDR3 DNA reads as TGTGCCAGCAGCCAAGCATTAGCCGAGCAGTACTTC. This sequence encodes CASSQALAEQYF.

This clonotype was observed at least ten times. This chain joins TRBV10-3 and TRBJ2-5; D may correspond to TRBD1 or TRBD2 (6 bases each). The CDR3 totals 14 residues. The germline V gene has CDR1 ENHRY and CDR2 SYGVKD. V was clipped by 5 bases and J by 5 bases, with 15 bases between them. CDR3 DNA sequence: TGTGCCATCAGTCCTCGTGGGGGGCTGGAGACCCAGTACTTC. It is translated as CAISPRGGLETQYF.

The chain employs TRBV7-9 and TRBJ1-2, with 8 bases lining up with TRBD1. The CDR3 covers 14 residues. Germline values: CDR1 SEHNR, CDR2 FQNEAQ (reference sequence). V gave up 5 bases and J gave up 8 bases; unmatched junction bases: 10. The CDR3 region has the DNA TGTGCCAGCAGCATCACGGACAGGGCGGACGGCTACACCTTC. Protein product: CASSITDRADGYTF.

In its sample, this clonotype was seen many times. The V and J genes are TRBV28 and TRBJ2-5; D remains unclear. Deletions cut 9 bases from V and 1 base from J, with 15 bases between. The CDR3 has 14 amino acids. CDR1 is MDHEN and CDR2 is SYDVKM in the germline V gene. Here the CDR3 DNA reads TGTGCCAGTTACTCGTCGGCAGCCCAAGAGACCCAGTACTTC. It yields the protein CASYSSAAQETQYF.

This clonotype has at least ten counts. V and J are TRBV7-9 and TRBJ2-7, with D perhaps being TRBD1 or TRBD2 (5 bases each). The CDR3 consists of 13 residues. The V end lost 8 bases, the J end lost 6 bases, and 17 bases lay between the germline ends. Germline CDR1 SEHNR, CDR2 FQNEAQ (reference sequence). The chain's CDR3 is CASAPPRDVEQYF. The CDR3 coding sequence is TGTGCCAGCGCCCCCCCCAGGGACGTCGAGCAGTACTTC.

This clonotype was recorded many times. The CDR3 region is CASSQGQGSGEQYF. The DNA of the CDR3 is TGTGCCAGCAGCCAAGGACAGGGGAGCGGCGAGCAGTACTTC. This chain uses TRBV4-2 with TRBJ2-7; 8 nucleotides match TRBD1. V was clipped by 1 base and J by 6 bases; unmatched bases: 5. Germline assignment: CDR1 LGHNA and CDR2 YNFKEQ. The CDR3 has 14 amino acids.

This clonotype has a count of ten or more. This rearrangement joins TRBV20-1 to TRBJ1-2, with D uncertain. The germline V gene has CDR1 DFQATT and CDR2 SNEGSKA (reference sequence). V was trimmed by 0 bases and J by 0 bases, leaving 8 bases between them. The CDR3 is made up of 14 amino acids. This chain's CDR3 is CSAREPGSNYGYTF. In nucleotides, the CDR3 is TGCAGTGCTAGAGAACCGGGTTCTAACTATGGCTACACCTTC.

In this sample, this clonotype turned up many times. The J gene is TRBJ2-1, the V gene TRBV4-1; 7 bases line up with TRBD1. CDR1 is MGHRA and CDR2 is YSYEKL in the germline V gene. This CDR3 has 18 amino acids. V was clipped by 1 base and J by 4 bases; unmatched bases: 13. In DNA, the CDR3 is TGCGCCAGCAGCCAAGTTCTACTCCGGGTACAGGGGTACAATGAGCAGTTCTTC. It translates to CASSQVLLRVQGYNEQFF.

This clonotype was counted once. The CDR3 ends on some other residue instead of the conserved phenylalanine or tryptophan, so this is likely a read error. V usage is TRBV20-1 and J usage is TRBJ1-1; 9 bases are a match to TRBD1. Germline loops: CDR1 DFQATT, CDR2 SNEGSKA (reference sequence). The V gene end was trimmed by 4 bases and the J gene end by 6 bases; junction bases not matched to a gene: 9. The CDR3 contains 14 residues. CDR3 sequence (DNA): TGCAGTGCTACCTCGGACAGGGGATGGGCTGAAGCTTTCATT. Encoded protein: CSATSDRGWAEAFI.

The chain combines TRBV13 with TRBJ2-5; D is perhaps TRBD1 or TRBD2 (5 bases each). Germline V gives CDR1 PRHDT, CDR2 FYEKMQ (reference sequence). V lost 6 bases and J 7 bases, leaving 15 bases between the germline ends. This CDR3 contains 13 residues. CDR3 bases: TGTGCCAGCAGGCCCGGGGCCCGTGGGACCCAGTACTTC. Its protein product is CASRPGARGTQYF.

This clonotype was seen ten or more times. The J gene is TRBJ2-1, the V gene TRBV27; 9 bases align to TRBD2. CDR1 and CDR2 from the germline V gene are MNHEY and SMNVEV (reference sequence). J was trimmed by 2 bases and V by 5 bases; bases with no gene match: 10. This CDR3 is built from 17 residues. The CDR3 sequence: CASSPTIAGGPYNEQFF. CDR3 DNA: TGTGCCAGCAGTCCAACCATCGCGGGGGGGCCCTACAATGAGCAGTTCTTC.

The rearrangement joins TRBV12-3 or TRBV12-4 to TRBJ2-3; maybe TRBD1 (6 bases). V was cut by 2 bases and J by 1 base, with 10 bases left in between. There are 15 residues in the CDR3. CDR3 coding DNA: TGTGCCAGCAGTTTAACAGGGTTGGGCACAGATACGCAGTATTTT. It encodes CASSLTGLGTDTQYF.

Regarding this clonotype: A clone one base away is much larger, so this may be a read error. This chain uses TRBV5-5 with TRBJ2-5; D is unclear. The CDR3 extends over 15 amino acids. CDR1 SGHKS and CDR2 YYEKEE come from the germline V gene (reference sequence). The CDR3 reads CAISLDKTYQETQYF. DNA for the CDR3: TGTGCCATCAGCTTGGATAAGACTTACCAAGAGACCCAGTACTTC.

This clonotype was counted ten times or more. This chain uses TRBV28 with TRBJ1-5; D remains ambiguous. Germline V lookup: CDR1 MDHEN, CDR2 SYDVKM. The V end lost 6 bases, the J end lost 0 bases, and 9 bases lay between the germline ends. There are 14 residues in the CDR3. The CDR3 nucleotides read TGTGCCAGCAGCCGGCGGTATAGCAATCAGCCCCAGCATTTT. It yields the protein CASSRRYSNQPQHF.

This clonotype was counted many times. This chain links TRBV20-1 with TRBJ2-2; 9 nucleotides line up with TRBD2. This CDR3 comprises 17 residues. The V segment lost 0 bases and the J segment 3 bases; nucleotides outside the gene matches: 8. Germline V gives CDR1 DFQATT, CDR2 SNEGSKA (reference sequence). CDR3: CSARDRAGGGYTGELFF. The CDR3 region has the DNA TGCAGTGCTAGAGATAGAGCGGGGGGTGGGTACACCGGGGAGCTGTTTTTT.

The chain carries TRBV20-1 and TRBJ1-1, with TRBD1 as a possible D gene (5 bases). The CDR3 length is 15 residues. Germline lookup yields CDR1 DFQATT and CDR2 SNEGSKA (reference sequence). V gave up 0 bases and J gave up 3 bases, with 14 bases separating them. The CDR3 DNA is TGCAGTGCTAGAGATCAAGGGGCGAGGGACACTGAAGCTTTCTTT. This encodes CSARDQGARDTEAFF.

This clonotype was counted a few times. V and J are TRBV5-1 and TRBJ2-5; 8 nucleotides align to TRBD1. This CDR3 is built from 16 residues. Germline trimming cut 2 bases from V and 4 bases from J; bases unmatched to any gene: 10. Germline CDR1 and CDR2: SGHRS and YFSETQ. CDR3 coding DNA: TGCGCCAGCAGCTTTGGCAGGGGGCAAGGCGGAGAGACCCAGTACTTC. Protein product: CASSFGRGQGGETQYF. Drawing the rest from reference TRBV5-1 and TRBJ2-5, the complete variable domain is KAGVTQTPRYLIKTRGQQVTLSCSPISGHRSVSWYQQTPGQGLQFLFEYFSETQRNKGNFPGRFSGRQFSNSRSEMNVSTLELGDSALYLCASSFGRGQGGETQYFGPGTRLLVL.

The chain uses TRBV2 and TRBJ1-4; D is unclear. Trimming took off 1 base at V and 6 bases at J, with 21 bases between the two ends. This CDR3 region has 18 residues. Germline CDR1 and CDR2: SNHLY and FYNNEI. The DNA for the CDR3 is TGTGCCAGCAGTGAAGGTCTAGGCCAGAGGGAGGAGGATGAAAAACTGTTTTTT. Translating it yields CASSEGLGQREEDEKLFF.

On this clonotype itself: A much larger clone is a single base away; this may be a read error. The V and J genes are TRBV5-1 and TRBJ2-1; 12 positions agree with TRBD2. CDR1 and CDR2 from the germline V gene are SGHRS and YFSETQ. The CDR3 covers 14 residues. Trimming took 4 bases from V and 8 from J; bases not matched to a gene: 4. The CDR3 DNA is TGCGCCAGCAGCCGGACTAGCGGGGACTATGAGCAGTTCTTC. It translates to CASSRTSGDYEQFF.

This clonotype was seen a handful of times. V is TRBV15 and J is TRBJ2-1; possibly TRBD1 for D (5 bases). Trimming took off 1 base at V and 0 bases at J, with 10 bases between the two ends. This CDR3 region has 16 residues. Germline CDR1 reads LNHNV; CDR2 reads YYDKDF (reference sequence). CDR3 loop: CATSRVTGYSYNEQFF. The CDR3 region has the DNA TGTGCCACCAGCAGAGTTACAGGCTACTCCTACAATGAGCAGTTCTTC.

This clonotype came up many times. The chain is built from TRBV20-1 and TRBJ2-1; D is uncertain. The CDR3 totals 12 residues. CDR1 is DFQATT, CDR2 SNEGSKA, per germline (reference sequence). The ends were cut back, 4 bases at V and 6 bases at J, with 10 bases in the middle. CDR3: CSANEVSNEQFF. As DNA, the CDR3 is TGCAGTGCTAACGAGGTGTCCAATGAGCAGTTCTTC.

This clonotype appeared many times. The CDR3 DNA reads TGCAGCGTTGAGAGTCGAGGTGACGAGCAGTACTTC. Amino acid sequence: CSVESRGDEQYF. The chain uses TRBV29-1 and TRBJ2-7; unclear D gene. Trimming took 3 bases from V and 5 from J, leaving 11 bases between them. CDR3 length: 12 residues. The germline CDR1 and CDR2 sequences are SQVTM and ANQGSEA.

This clonotype was recorded at least ten times. The genes are TRBV5-1 and TRBJ2-2; TRBD1 matches at 7 bases. J was trimmed by 2 bases and V by 4 bases; bases with no gene match: 2. The CDR3 loop spans 14 amino acids. The germline V gene has CDR1 SGHRS and CDR2 YFSETQ. The CDR3 sequence is CASSRTGNTGELFF. Here the CDR3 DNA reads TGCGCCAGCAGCCGGACAGGAAACACCGGGGAGCTGTTTTTT.

This clonotype came up many times. The rearrangement uses TRBV10-3 and TRBJ2-4; D is unclear. Trimming stripped 4 bases from V and 0 bases from J, with 10 bases between. Looked up from germline, CDR1 is ENHRY and CDR2 is SYGVKD. The CDR3 consists of 15 residues. CDR3 DNA sequence: TGTGCCATCAGTGGCGACCTAGGAGCCAAAAACATTCAGTACTTC. This encodes CAISGDLGAKNIQYF.